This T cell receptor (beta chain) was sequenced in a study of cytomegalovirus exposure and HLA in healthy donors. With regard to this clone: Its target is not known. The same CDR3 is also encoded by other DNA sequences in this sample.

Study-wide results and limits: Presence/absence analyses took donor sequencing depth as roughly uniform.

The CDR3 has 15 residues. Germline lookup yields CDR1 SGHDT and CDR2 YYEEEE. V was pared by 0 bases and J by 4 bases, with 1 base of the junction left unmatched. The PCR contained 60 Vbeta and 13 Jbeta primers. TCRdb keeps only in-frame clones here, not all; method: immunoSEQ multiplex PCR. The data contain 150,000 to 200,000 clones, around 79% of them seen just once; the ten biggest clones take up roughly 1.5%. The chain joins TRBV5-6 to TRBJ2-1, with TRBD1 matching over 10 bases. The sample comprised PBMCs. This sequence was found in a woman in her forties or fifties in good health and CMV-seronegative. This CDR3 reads CASSLGQGAYNEQFF. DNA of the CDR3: TGTGCCAGCAGCTTGGGACAGGGGGCGTACAATGAGCAGTTCTTC.